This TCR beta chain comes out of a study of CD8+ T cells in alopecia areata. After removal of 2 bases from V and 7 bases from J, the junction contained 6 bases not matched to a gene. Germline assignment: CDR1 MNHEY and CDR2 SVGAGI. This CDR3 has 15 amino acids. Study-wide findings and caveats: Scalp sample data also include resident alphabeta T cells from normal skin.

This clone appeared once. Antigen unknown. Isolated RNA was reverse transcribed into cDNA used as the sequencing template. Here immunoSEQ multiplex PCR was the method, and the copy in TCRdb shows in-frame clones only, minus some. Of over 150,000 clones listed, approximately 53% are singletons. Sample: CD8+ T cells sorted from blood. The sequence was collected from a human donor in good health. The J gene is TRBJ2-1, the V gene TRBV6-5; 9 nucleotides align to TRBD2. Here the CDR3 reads CASSYGGGVSNEQFF. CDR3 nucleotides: TGTGCCAGCAGTTACGGCGGGGGGGTTTCGAATGAGCAGTTCTTC.